A single sample is the source of the 15 T cell receptor beta chains below, sequenced in a study of T-cell memory formation after mild COVID-19. TCRdb reprocessed the 5' RACE reads via MiXCR and lists one record per CDR3 protein. The sample carries around 440,000 distinct CDR3 sequences, 15% to 20% recorded once. The specimen was PBMCs or a T cell subset sorted from them (not recorded which). The receptors were sampled from an adult woman who had mild COVID-19 (a few samples of this study predate the infection). Cell type and time point are not known.

CDR3 DNA: TGCAGTGCTAGAGCGGTACTAAATCAGCCCCAGCATTTT. This gives the protein CSARAVLNQPQHF. The rearrangement joins TRBV20-1 to TRBJ1-5, with unresolved D. The CDR3 loop spans 13 amino acids. Trimming cost V 1 base and J 4 bases, with 8 bases left between them. In germline, CDR1 is DFQATT, CDR2 SNEGSKA (reference sequence).

The chain employs TRBV7-8 and TRBJ1-2; a possible D gene is TRBD1 (5 bases). V lost 5 bases and J 3 bases, leaving 13 bases between the germline ends. CDR3 length: 14 residues. In germline, CDR1 is SGHVS, CDR2 FQNEAQ. In DNA form, the CDR3 reads TGTGCCAGCAGCCCAGGGAGGGTGGACTATGGCTACACCTTC. Residues: CASSPGRVDYGYTF.

This clonotype came up a few times. The chain uses TRBV9 and TRBJ1-1; tentative D call: TRBD1 (6 bases). There are 12 residues in the CDR3. Germline V CDR1 and CDR2: SGDLS, YYNGEE. The V end lost 3 bases, the J end lost 7 bases, and 10 bases lay between the germline ends. The CDR3 DNA sequence: TGTGCCAGCAGCGCCGGACAGAATGAAGCTTTCTTT. Its protein is CASSAGQNEAFF.

CDR3 bases: TGTGCCAGCAGCTTAGTTAGCGGGACCCGGCGGGAGCAGTACTTC. It is translated as CASSLVSGTRREQYF. The chain links TRBV7-9 to TRBJ2-7; 8 nucleotides line up with TRBD2. Germline V gene lookup returns CDR1 SEHNR and CDR2 FQNEAQ (reference sequence). V trimming: 1 base; J trimming: 7 bases; junction bases outside the gene matches: 9. This CDR3 contains 15 residues.

The CDR3, as DNA: TGTGCCATCAGTGAACAACTAGCGGGAGGCAGAGAGACCCAGTACTTC. Its translation is CAISEQLAGGRETQYF. The chain joins TRBV10-3 to TRBJ2-5, with 12 bases aligning to TRBD2. Germline V gene sequence: CDR1 ENHRY, CDR2 SYGVKD. The CDR3 is 16 amino acids. V lost 3 bases and J lost 4; bases outside the gene matches: 6.

The genes are TRBV20-1 and TRBJ2-3, with 13 bases identical to TRBD2. The ends lost 7 bases at V and 4 bases at J; junction bases unmatched: 5. The length of the CDR3 is 14 residues. Germline CDR1 DFQATT, CDR2 SNEGSKA (reference sequence). The CDR3 protein is CSVRTSGRADTQYF. CDR3 DNA: TGCAGTGTCCGGACTAGCGGGAGAGCAGATACGCAGTATTTT.

The chain carries TRBV12-3 or TRBV12-4 and TRBJ1-5; D might be TRBD1 (5 bases). The V end lost 6 bases, the J end lost 2 bases, and 11 bases lay between the germline ends. The CDR3 covers 14 residues. DNA for the CDR3: TGTGCCAGCAGGCAGGGATCCGGCAATCAGCCCCAGCATTTT. Translated, it gives CASRQGSGNQPQHF.

This chain uses TRBV24-1 with TRBJ2-7; D possibly matches TRBD1 or TRBD2 (5 bases each). V lost 3 bases and J lost 2, with 13 bases in between. Germline values: CDR1 KGHDR, CDR2 SFDVKD. CDR3 length: 15 residues. This chain's CDR3 is CATSDPGTDPYEQYF. CDR3 nucleotide sequence: TGTGCCACCAGTGATCCCGGGACCGATCCCTACGAGCAGTACTTC.

The chain recombines TRBV6-6 with TRBJ1-1, with 7 bases that match TRBD1. V was clipped by 6 bases and J by 2 bases; unmatched bases: 6. Germline values: CDR1 MNHNY, CDR2 SVGAGI (reference sequence). This CDR3 region has 14 residues. The CDR3 here is CASRLGQVNTEAFF. DNA of the CDR3: TGTGCCAGCAGACTCGGACAGGTAAACACTGAAGCTTTCTTT.

The rearrangement uses TRBV5-5 and TRBJ2-5, with 9 bases lining up with TRBD2. The CDR3 runs to 15 residues. Per the germline V gene, CDR1 is SGHKS and CDR2 is YYEKEE (reference sequence). V was pared by 2 bases and J by 4 bases, with 6 bases of the junction left unmatched. Here the CDR3 DNA reads TGTGCCAGCAGCTTTGGCGGGAGGGCCACAGAGACCCAGTACTTC. Its protein is CASSFGGRATETQYF.

This clonotype was counted between two and nine times. J is TRBJ1-2 and V is TRBV9; 12 bases line up with TRBD1. The CDR3 is made up of 19 amino acids. Germline-derived CDR1 and CDR2 are SGDLS and YYNGEE. V shed 2 bases, J shed 3 bases, and the junction held 14 bases outside the gene matches. Here the CDR3 reads CASSVDRDRGRPVDYGYTF. The CDR3 DNA reads TGTGCCAGCAGCGTCGACCGGGACAGGGGGCGGCCGGTGGACTATGGCTACACCTTC. Full variable domain (outside the CDR3, taken from reference TRBV9 and TRBJ1-2): DSGVTQTPKHLITATGQRVTLRCSPRSGDLSVYWYQQSLDQGLQFLIQYYNGEERAKGNILERFSAQQFPDLHSELNLSSLELGDSALYFCASSVDRDRGRPVDYGYTFGSGTRLTVV.

This clonotype has a count of ten or more. This sequence joins TRBV6-2 or TRBV6-3 and TRBJ2-5; maybe TRBD2 (5 bases). Germline CDR1 reads MNHEY; CDR2 reads SVGEGT. V lost 0 bases, J lost 2 bases, and 10 bases lay in between. The CDR3 sequence is 15 residues long. The CDR3 loop is CASSYSGERQETQYF. CDR3 in DNA: TGTGCCAGCAGTTACTCTGGGGAGCGTCAAGAGACCCAGTACTTC.

The chain employs TRBV20-1 and TRBJ2-7; 7 nucleotides align to TRBD2. The length of the CDR3 is 14 residues. The germline V gene has CDR1 DFQATT and CDR2 SNEGSKA (reference sequence). With 6 bases clipped from V and 2 bases from J, the junction kept 10 bases outside the gene matches. CDR3 region: CSALLAGVPYEQYF. In nucleotides, the CDR3 is TGCAGTGCCCTTCTTGCGGGAGTGCCCTACGAGCAGTACTTC.

The chain carries TRBV6-2 or TRBV6-3 and TRBJ2-7; D may be TRBD1 (6 bases). This CDR3 is built from 12 residues. Deletions cut 5 bases from V and 6 bases from J, with 11 bases between. Germline CDR1 and CDR2: MNHEY and SVGEGT. This CDR3 reads CASSKQGREQYF. CDR3 coding DNA: TGTGCCAGCAGTAAACAGGGACGCGAGCAGTACTTC.

This clonotype showed up just a few times. V and J are TRBV7-6 and TRBJ2-6; 14 bases line up with TRBD2. CDR1 is SGHVS, CDR2 FNYEAQ, per germline. J lost 2 bases, V lost 5 bases, and 2 bases had no gene match. The CDR3 totals 17 residues. CDR3 residues: CASSQGLAGAGANVLTF. In nucleotides, the CDR3 is TGTGCCAGCAGCCAGGGACTAGCGGGAGCTGGGGCCAACGTCCTGACTTTC.